A selection of T cell receptor beta chains follows, all from one sample in a study of shared T cell receptors in the human thymus. TCRdb's table, derived via immunoSEQ multiplex PCR, lists solely in-frame clones and lacks some. The repertoire includes 500,000 to 750,000 clones, approximately 90% of them detected once, and 0.01% sits in the top ten. The same sample was also used in a study of human thymus T cells.

The sequenced sample was thymocytes. The receptor source for this set is a boy under three years old with a congenital heart defect. Both conserved end residues are part of each CDR3. The order of the fields is V gene, clone size, J gene, D gene, CDR3 DNA, CDR3 protein. A D gene is named only where the DNA matches it firmly. Clone sizes are given selectively: once, few, many, or a class where the clone is expanded.

V: TRBV5-1; size: NA; J: TRBJ2-1; D: TRBD1; DNA: TGCGCCAGCAGCTTATCCGACAGGGGGCCCCTTAATGAGCAGTTCTTC; CDR3: CASSLSDRGPLNEQFF
V: TRBV4-1; size: once; J: TRBJ2-7; D: TRBD2; DNA: TGCGCCAGCAGCCAATCTTCCGAGCGGGAGGGGACCTACGAGCAGTACTTC; CDR3: CASSQSSEREGTYEQYF
V: TRBV28; size: NA; J: TRBJ1-5; D: NA; DNA: TGTGCCAGCAGTTTAGCCGGGGGGCATATTACAGCGGATCAGCCCCAGCATTTT; CDR3: CASSLAGGHITADQPQHF
V: TRBV9; size: NA; J: TRBJ1-2; D: NA; DNA: TGTGCCAGCAGCGGGAGGGGTTTGGGTAACTATGGCTACACCTTC; CDR3: CASSGRGLGNYGYTF
V: TRBV6-1; size: NA; J: TRBJ2-7; D: NA; DNA: TGTGCCAGCAGTGGCAGGGGCGGAGGTCTCTTC; CDR3: CASSGRGGGLF
V: TRBV7-6; size: NA; J: TRBJ2-2; D: TRBD2; DNA: TGTGCCAGCAGCACCGCCCGGGCTAGCGGGAGTCAGTTTGTCACCGGGGAGCTGTTTTTT; CDR3: CASSTARASGSQFVTGELFF
V: TRBV19; size: NA; J: TRBJ1-1; D: NA; DNA: TGTGCCAGTAGTACCCCAGTTATTATGAACACTGAAGCTTTCTTT; CDR3: CASSTPVIMNTEAFF
V: TRBV5-1; size: NA; J: TRBJ1-2; D: NA; DNA: TGCGCCAGGGTAAGACACCCCAACTATGGCTACACCTTC; CDR3: CARVRHPNYGYTF
V: TRBV6-5; size: NA; J: TRBJ1-2; D: NA; DNA: TGTGCCAGCAGTTACTCCCCAGGGAAATCTTATGGCTACACCTTC; CDR3: CASSYSPGKSYGYTF
V: TRBV10-3; size: NA; J: TRBJ2-1; D: NA; DNA: TGTGCCATCAGCCCTGACAGGTTTGAGCAGTTCTTC; CDR3: CAISPDRFEQFF
V: TRBV4-2; size: NA; J: TRBJ2-1; D: NA; DNA: TGTGCCAGCAGCCACCCGAACCAGCGGGCGAACAATGAGCAGTTCTTC; CDR3: CASSHPNQRANNEQFF
V: TRBV25-1; size: once; J: TRBJ2-2; D: TRBD2; DNA: TGTGCCAGCAGTGAATTGGTGGCGGGAGGTCATACCGGGGAGCTGTTTTTT; CDR3: CASSELVAGGHTGELFF
V: TRBV10-2; size: NA; J: TRBJ1-2; D: NA; DNA: TGCGCCAGCAGAGGACGGCCCTGGGGCAGGTCCACCCGACCACTCAACTATGGCTACACCTTC; CDR3: CASRGRPWGRSTRPLNYGYTF
V: TRBV7-2; size: once; J: TRBJ2-3; D: TRBD2; DNA: TGTGCCAGCAGCGGGAGACTAGCGGGATCCACAGATACGCAGTATTTT; CDR3: CASSGRLAGSTDTQYF
V: TRBV6-6; size: NA; J: TRBJ2-5; D: TRBD2; DNA: TGTGCCAGCAGTTACGAACTAGCGGGGGAAGAGACCCAGTACTTC; CDR3: CASSYELAGEETQYF
V: TRBV5-4; size: NA; J: TRBJ2-1; D: TRBD2; DNA: TGTGCCAGCAGCTTCGGACTAGCGGGAGCCCTTAGCTCCTACAATGAGCAGTTCTTC; CDR3: CASSFGLAGALSSYNEQFF
V: TRBV5-1; size: NA; J: TRBJ1-5; D: NA; DNA: TGCGCCAGCAGCCCGGCAGGGACTTCGGGCGATCAGCCCCAGCATTTT; CDR3: CASSPAGTSGDQPQHF
V: TRBV6-1; size: NA; J: TRBJ2-2; D: TRBD2; DNA: TGTGCCAGCAGTGAAGCTTGGGCGGGAGGCCCCTTAGGAGGCGGGGAGCTGTTTTTT; CDR3: CASSEAWAGGPLGGGELFF
V: TRBV9; size: NA; J: TRBJ1-3; D: NA; DNA: TGTGCCTCAGGGGAGAACTCTGGAAACACCATATATTTT; CDR3: CASGENSGNTIYF
V: TRBV5-6; size: few; J: TRBJ2-2; D: NA; DNA: TGTGCCAGCAGCTTGGGAGATAACGGGGAGCTGTTTTTT; CDR3: CASSLGDNGELFF
V: TRBV6-1; size: NA; J: TRBJ2-7; D: TRBD1; DNA: TGTGCCAGCAGTGCCCCCGGGACAGGTTTTAATGGGCAGTACTTC; CDR3: CASSAPGTGFNGQYF
V: TRBV28; size: NA; J: TRBJ1-5; D: TRBD1; DNA: TGTGCCAGCAGTTCCCCCGGACAGGGTGGGGATCAGCCCCAGCATTTT; CDR3: CASSSPGQGGDQPQHF
V: TRBV7-2; size: NA; J: TRBJ1-1; D: NA; DNA: TGTGCCAGCAGCGCCACAGGGAACACTGAAGCTTTCTTT; CDR3: CASSATGNTEAFF
V: TRBV7-2; size: NA; J: TRBJ2-7; D: NA; DNA: TGTGCCAGCAGCTTAGGCAGGGACGACGGAGCGGGCTACGAGCAGTACTTC; CDR3: CASSLGRDDGAGYEQYF
V: TRBV6-1; size: NA; J: TRBJ1-5; D: TRBD1; DNA: TGTGCCAGCAGTGAAGCCTCACAAGGGGGCGTCGAGAATCAGCCCCAGCATTTT; CDR3: CASSEASQGGVENQPQHF
V: TRBV9; size: NA; J: TRBJ2-3; D: NA; DNA: TGTGCCAGCAGCGGTGGCCGAGGGGCGGGAAGCCCCCCAGATACGCAGTATTTT; CDR3: CASSGGRGAGSPPDTQYF
V: TRBV2; size: NA; J: TRBJ1-5; D: TRBD1; DNA: TGTGCCAGCAGTGATCCCCGACAGGGCGGCAATCAGCCCCAGCATTTT; CDR3: CASSDPRQGGNQPQHF
V: TRBV14; size: NA; J: TRBJ2-1; D: NA; DNA: TGTGCCAGCAGCCAAGACTACCCCCAGGTTGAGCAGTTCTTC; CDR3: CASSQDYPQVEQFF
V: TRBV5-6; size: NA; J: TRBJ2-1; D: TRBD1; DNA: TGTGCCAGCAGCCTATGGGCGGGACAGGGTGACCATGAGCAGTTCTTC; CDR3: CASSLWAGQGDHEQFF
V: TRBV7-9; size: once; J: TRBJ1-1; D: TRBD1; DNA: TGTGCCAGCAGCTTATCCGGGACAGAGAACACTGAAGCTTTCTTT; CDR3: CASSLSGTENTEAFF
V: TRBV5-6; size: NA; J: TRBJ2-4; D: TRBD2; DNA: TGTGCCAGCAGCGATAGGACTAGAACTCCCCTAGCCAAAAACATTCAGTACTTC; CDR3: CASSDRTRTPLAKNIQYF
V: TRBV28; size: once; J: TRBJ2-2; D: NA; DNA: TGTGCCAGCACCACATTTAGGGAACAGGTCACGGGCACCGGGGAGCTGTTTTTT; CDR3: CASTTFREQVTGTGELFF
V: TRBV5-1; size: once; J: TRBJ2-7; D: TRBD2; DNA: TGCGCCAGCAGCTCCGGGGGGGGAGCCGGCCTCTACGAGCAGTACTTC; CDR3: CASSSGGGAGLYEQYF
V: TRBV29-1; size: NA; J: TRBJ1-4; D: NA; DNA: TGCAGCGCGAACAGGGAGGAAAAACTGTTTTTT; CDR3: CSANREEKLFF
V: TRBV19; size: once; J: TRBJ2-2; D: NA; DNA: TGTGCCAGTAGTATACCTCAGGGGCAGATCTACGGGGAGCTGTTTTTT; CDR3: CASSIPQGQIYGELFF
V: TRBV7-2; size: NA; J: TRBJ2-3; D: NA; DNA: TGTGCCAGCAGCCAAAGAAGCGCTCCCTTCACAGATACGCAGTATTTT; CDR3: CASSQRSAPFTDTQYF
V: TRBV15; size: NA; J: TRBJ2-7; D: TRBD1; DNA: TGTGCCACCAGCAGAGATCGCCGCGGACAGGGGAACTCCTACGAGCAGTACTTC; CDR3: CATSRDRRGQGNSYEQYF
V: TRBV7-9; size: NA; J: TRBJ1-1; D: NA; DNA: TGTGCCAGCAGCCCCCCGTGGGGAGTAGGGACTGAAGCTTTCTTT; CDR3: CASSPPWGVGTEAFF
V: TRBV4-3; size: NA; J: TRBJ2-5; D: TRBD2; DNA: TGCGCCAGCAGCCCACCTGACGGGGAGGGACTAGCGGAGAAAGAGACCCAGTACTTC; CDR3: CASSPPDGEGLAEKETQYF
V: TRBV5-6; size: once; J: TRBJ2-7; D: NA; DNA: TGTGCCAGCAGCTTTTATGGTGAGAGGTCCTGTCCCTACGAGCAGTACTTC; CDR3: CASSFYGERSCPYEQYF
V: TRBV25-1; size: NA; J: TRBJ1-3; D: NA; DNA: TGTGCCAGCAGACAGGACCATTCCACGGGCGGAAACACCATATATTTT; CDR3: CASRQDHSTGGNTIYF
V: TRBV19; size: few; J: TRBJ1-5; D: NA; DNA: TGTGCCAGTAGTATAGCCACGGGGAGAAGCAATCAGCCCCAGCATTTT; CDR3: CASSIATGRSNQPQHF
V: TRBV6-1; size: once; J: TRBJ1-5; D: TRBD1; DNA: TGTGCCAGCAGTGAGGGGCAGGGGGCTGAGCCCCAGCATTTT; CDR3: CASSEGQGAEPQHF
V: TRBV5-4; size: NA; J: TRBJ2-7; D: TRBD2; DNA: TGTGCCAGCAGCTCCAGGAGGGGGCGCACGGCTAGCGGGAGTGCCGAGCAGTACTTC; CDR3: CASSSRRGRTASGSAEQYF
V: TRBV6-4; size: NA; J: TRBJ2-1; D: NA; DNA: TGTGCCAGCAGGTTAGCGGCAAGCTCCTACAATGAGCAGTTCTTC; CDR3: CASRLAASSYNEQFF
V: TRBV7-8; size: NA; J: TRBJ2-7; D: TRBD1; DNA: TGTGCCAGCAGCTTAGGGCGGACAGGGGATACCTACGAGCAGTACTTC; CDR3: CASSLGRTGDTYEQYF
V: TRBV14; size: NA; J: TRBJ2-7; D: NA; DNA: TGTGCCAGCAGCCCGGAACTAAACTACGAGCAGTACTTC; CDR3: CASSPELNYEQYF
V: TRBV7-2; size: NA; J: TRBJ2-7; D: TRBD2; DNA: TGTGCCAGCAGCCCGCCGGGACTAGCGGGAGGGCCGTACGAGCAGTACTTC; CDR3: CASSPPGLAGGPYEQYF
V: TRBV7-2; size: NA; J: TRBJ2-7; D: NA; DNA: TGTGCCAGCAGCTTTACAGGAAACTACGAGCAGTACTTC; CDR3: CASSFTGNYEQYF
V: TRBV4-2; size: NA; J: TRBJ2-1; D: TRBD2; DNA: TGTGCCAGCAGCCAAGATCGAGCGGGGGATGAGCAGTTCTTC; CDR3: CASSQDRAGDEQFF